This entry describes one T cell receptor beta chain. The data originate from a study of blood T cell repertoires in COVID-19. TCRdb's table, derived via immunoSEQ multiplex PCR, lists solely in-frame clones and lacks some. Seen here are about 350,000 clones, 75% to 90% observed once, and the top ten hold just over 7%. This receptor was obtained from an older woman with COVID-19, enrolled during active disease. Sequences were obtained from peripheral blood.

CDR3 sequence: CSVRGVYGYTF. For the CDR3, the DNA is TGCAGCGTTCGGGGTGTCTATGGCTACACCTTC. V gene TRBV29-1 combines with J gene TRBJ1-2, with D uncertain. Trimming cost V 5 bases and J 4 bases, with 8 bases left between them. Germline V lookup: CDR1 SQVTM, CDR2 ANQGSEA. The CDR3 totals 11 residues.